These T cell receptor beta chains were read from a single sample in a study of beta chain features in type 1 diabetes. Sequenced by immunoSEQ multiplex PCR; TCRdb stores in-frame clones only, minus some. The repertoire holds about 270,000 clones, about 13% seen once, with about 0.015% in the top ten. Sequenced: naive CD4+ T cells from blood. Every receptor here comes from a young man with type 1 diabetes. Each CDR3 is given without its conserved first and last residue.

CDR3,V
ASSVAPQTNTEAF,TRBV9
ASTGIGYGYT,TRBV19
AWSRGGSNQPQH,TRBV30
ASSPGTGVSQPQH,TRBV5-4
ASTRSGYNEQF,TRBV19
ASSDGTYQETQY,TRBV2
ASSLRGNTEAF,TRBV5-1
ASSTQGGTTYEQY,TRBV19
ASSPGTGNTDTQY,TRBV7-6
AISESNSGKETQY,TRBV10-3
ASRGQENYGYT,TRBV28
ASSQERQNTGELF,TRBV4-2
ASSSTPGETYEQY,TRBV7-8
ASSPADRGFDEAF,TRBV19
ASSPSERELAKNIQY,TRBV4-1
ASSTDREETQY,TRBV7-3
SAGGNSQPQH,TRBV28
ASSAGSVSGANVLT,TRBV7-6
ASSQVDETGSPF,TRBV4-3
ASSLVPSETYEQY,TRBV5-6
ASSPDSYGYT,TRBV11-2
ASSYSGTGSTEAF,TRBV6-5
ASSVVGGGETQY,TRBV19
ASSYLGQKYEQY,TRBV6-5
AISEPYSYALV,TRBV10-3